Sequencing of this T cell receptor (beta chain) was carried out in a study of cytomegalovirus exposure and HLA in healthy donors. Deletions cut 4 bases from V and 5 bases from J, with 11 bases between. The CDR3 is made up of 13 amino acids. Germline CDR1 and CDR2: SGHDN and FVKESK. Vbeta (60) and Jbeta (13) primers were used in the PCR. The assay was immunoSEQ multiplex PCR, and TCRdb's table has in-frame clones only and misses some. Of about 100,000 clones listed, less than 80% are singletons. This sequence originates from a man in his forties in good health and CMV-seronegative. The sequenced sample consisted of PBMCs. This chain links TRBV14 with TRBJ1-2; D may be TRBD1 (5 bases). CDR3 in DNA: TGTGCCAGCAGCCCGGGACTGCTATATGGCTACACCTTC. Protein sequence: CASSPGLLYGYTF.